One and the same sample provided the 18 T cell receptor beta chains below, sequenced in a study of blood T cell repertoires in COVID-19. Only in-frame clones appear in the TCRdb table, and some are missing; sequencing was by immunoSEQ multiplex PCR. The table shows about 250,000 clones, with 85% to 90% occurring only once. The sequenced material came from peripheral blood. The receptors were sampled from a woman in her fifties or sixties with COVID-19, enrolled during active disease.

This sequence joins TRBV4-2 and TRBJ2-7, with TRBD2 identical over 7 bases. The CDR3 is 13 residues long. After removal of 1 base from V and 4 bases from J, the junction contained 1 base not matched to a gene. Germline V gene sequence: CDR1 LGHNA, CDR2 YNFKEQ. The CDR3 DNA is TGTGCCAGCAGCCAAGGACTAGCTTACGAGCAGTACTTC. It specifies CASSQGLAYEQYF.

The V call is TRBV7-2, the J call TRBJ1-2; TRBD1 aligns across 7 bases. The trim removed 1 base at V and 4 bases at J, leaving 9 bases unmatched. The germline gives CDR1 SGHTA, CDR2 FQGNSA. This CDR3 has 16 amino acids. CDR3 sequence reads: CASSLVGPGGIYGYTF. In nucleotides, the CDR3 is TGTGCCAGCAGCTTAGTAGGGCCAGGGGGTATCTATGGCTACACCTTC.

The genes are TRBV19 and TRBJ2-7; D possibly corresponds to TRBD1 (6 bases). V lost 7 bases and J lost 3, with 13 bases in between. The V gene's germline CDR1 is LNHDA and CDR2 SQIVND (reference sequence). This CDR3 region has 13 residues. CDR3 sequence (DNA): TGTGCCAGTACCCCAGGGGTTGACTACGAGCAGTACTTC. Amino acids: CASTPGVDYEQYF.

The chain uses TRBV11-2 and TRBJ2-7, with D possibly matching TRBD2 (5 bases). Deletions cut 0 bases from V and 0 bases from J, with 12 bases between. CDR1 is SGHAT and CDR2 is FQNNGV in the germline V gene. CDR3 size: 16 residues. CDR3 region: CASSLERGLTSYEQYF. In nucleotides, the CDR3 is TGTGCCAGCAGCTTAGAGCGAGGACTGACCTCCTACGAGCAGTACTTC.

The chain combines TRBV15 with TRBJ1-2, with a possible D match to TRBD1 (6 bases). The CDR3 totals 14 residues. The germline gives CDR1 LNHNV, CDR2 YYDKDF (reference sequence). V was pared by 5 bases and J by 5 bases, with 15 bases between. CDR3 protein: CATSLGGDSYGYTF. The CDR3 DNA follows: TGTGCCACCAGCTTAGGGGGGGACTCGTATGGCTACACCTTC.

The chain recombines TRBV5-4 with TRBJ1-2, with D tentatively TRBD1 (6 bases). The CDR3 contains 16 residues. Trimming took off 5 bases at V and 4 bases at J, with 21 bases between the two ends. Germline CDR1 and CDR2: SGHNT and YYREEE (reference sequence). CDR3 DNA sequence: TGTGCCAGCAGTCCAAGTGGCGTCAGGGGCACCTATGGCTACACCTTC. Translating gives CASSPSGVRGTYGYTF.

This chain joins TRBV6-5 and TRBJ1-1; TRBD1 matches at 10 bases. Germline-derived CDR1 and CDR2 are MNHEY and SVGAGI. V gave up 0 bases and J gave up 0 bases; unmatched junction bases: 1. This CDR3 region has 16 residues. DNA of the CDR3: TGTGCCAGCAGTTACTCGACAGGGGGCATGAACACTGAAGCTTTCTTT. This sequence encodes CASSYSTGGMNTEAFF.

The rearrangement links TRBV27 to TRBJ2-7; 10 nucleotides align to TRBD1. V shed 6 bases and J 3 bases; nucleotides not matched to a gene: 5. CDR3 length: 14 residues. CDR1 is MNHEY and CDR2 is SMNVEV in the germline V gene (reference sequence). The CDR3 DNA is TGTGCCAGCAGCAGACGGGACAGGGGCTACGAGCAGTACTTC. This gives the protein CASSRRDRGYEQYF.

The rearrangement uses TRBV6-5 and TRBJ1-2; D possibly corresponds to TRBD1 (5 bases). This CDR3 has 13 residues. Trimming pared 4 bases from V and 4 bases from J, leaving 10 bases between. Looked up from germline, CDR1 is MNHEY and CDR2 is SVGAGI. Written as DNA, the CDR3 is TGTGCCAGCAGTTTAAAGGGGTTCTATGGCTACACCTTC. It is translated as CASSLKGFYGYTF.

There are a few counts of this clone. The same CDR3 also results from other DNA sequences found in this sample. The chain combines TRBV5-6 with TRBJ2-7; 9 positions agree with TRBD2. Germline trimming cut 2 bases from V and 3 bases from J; bases unmatched to any gene: 3. Germline V lookup: CDR1 SGHDT, CDR2 YYEEEE. The CDR3 consists of 14 residues. CDR3 sequence (DNA): TGTGCCAGCAGCTTAGCGGGGGGAAACTACGAGCAGTACTTC. It encodes CASSLAGGNYEQYF.

V gene TRBV19 combines with J gene TRBJ1-4; no definite D call. CDR3 size: 11 residues. Germline V gene data show CDR1 as LNHDA and CDR2 as SQIVND (reference sequence). The V end lost 3 bases, the J end lost 11 bases, and 7 bases lay between the germline ends. The CDR3 loop reads CASSMGGKLFF. The CDR3 nucleotides are TGTGCCAGTAGTATGGGAGGGAAACTGTTTTTT. The variable domain in full, completed from reference TRBV19 and TRBJ1-4, reads DGGITQSPKYLFRKEGQNVTLSCEQNLNHDAMYWYRQDPGQGLRLIYYSQIVNDFQKGDIAEGYSVSREKKESFPLTVTSAQKNPTAFYLCASSMGGKLFFGSGTQLSVL.

This chain connects TRBV19 to TRBJ2-1; D possibly corresponds to TRBD2 (7 bases). Looked up from germline, CDR1 is LNHDA and CDR2 is SQIVND (reference sequence). V gave up 5 bases and J gave up 9 bases, with 23 bases separating them. The CDR3 length is 16 residues. This chain's CDR3 is CASSLSTGVGEGEQFF. The CDR3 DNA reads as TGTGCCAGTAGTTTATCGACAGGTGTCGGGGAGGGTGAGCAGTTCTTC. The entire variable domain, with the rest obtained from reference TRBV19 and TRBJ2-1, is as follows: DGGITQSPKYLFRKEGQNVTLSCEQNLNHDAMYWYRQDPGQGLRLIYYSQIVNDFQKGDIAEGYSVSREKKESFPLTVTSAQKNPTAFYLCASSLSTGVGEGEQFFGPGTRLTVL.

This clone appeared a single time. The chain employs TRBV5-1 and TRBJ2-7; the D gene is possibly TRBD1 (7 bases). CDR1 is SGHRS and CDR2 is YFSETQ in the germline V gene. The CDR3 consists of 13 residues. Trimming removed 4 bases from V and 6 bases from J, with 14 bases in between. CDR3 loop: CASSDIQGGEQYF. CDR3 sequence (DNA): TGCGCCAGCAGCGACATTCAGGGGGGCGAGCAGTACTTC.

The V and J genes are TRBV15 and TRBJ1-1; 8 bases agree with TRBD1. Germline loops: CDR1 LNHNV, CDR2 YYDKDF (reference sequence). The CDR3 runs 15 residues. V gave up 0 bases and J gave up 4 bases; unmatched junction bases: 4. CDR3 loop: CATSREGTGGTEAFF. CDR3 bases: TGTGCCACCAGCAGAGAGGGCACAGGGGGCACTGAAGCTTTCTTT.

The chain couples TRBV7-2 to TRBJ2-7; 12 positions agree with TRBD1. The CDR3 runs to 16 residues. CDR1 and CDR2 from the germline V gene are SGHTA and FQGNSA. The ends lost 0 bases at V and 6 bases at J; junction bases unmatched: 6. For the CDR3, the DNA is TGTGCCAGCAGCTTAGCATCTGGGACAGGGGGCGTCGAGCAGTACTTC. It yields the protein CASSLASGTGGVEQYF.

DNA of the CDR3: TGCGCCAGCAGCCGACAAGCCGGACAGATTCGAACCTACGAGCAGTACTTC. Translating it yields CASSRQAGQIRTYEQYF. This rearrangement joins TRBV4-1 to TRBJ2-7, with a possible D match to TRBD1 (6 bases). This CDR3 spans 17 amino acids. Germline values: CDR1 MGHRA, CDR2 YSYEKL. Trimming left V 4 bases short and J 2 bases short, with 21 bases between.

This chain joins TRBV7-8 and TRBJ2-2, with D hard to call. Germline values: CDR1 SGHVS, CDR2 FQNEAQ. The ends were cut back, 8 bases at V and 6 bases at J, with 10 bases in the middle. This CDR3 has 12 amino acids. The CDR3 is CASRPRAGELFF. CDR3 DNA: TGTGCCAGCCGACCTCGGGCCGGGGAGCTGTTTTTT.

This sequence joins TRBV9 and TRBJ2-1, with a weak D call TRBD2 (7 bases). CDR1 is SGDLS, CDR2 YYNGEE, per germline. V dropped 4 bases and J dropped 7 bases, with 15 bases sitting between them. CDR3 length: 14 amino acids. CDR3 DNA sequence: TGTGCCAGCAGCCTGTGGGGGGGGCAGAATGAGCAGTTCTTC. Encoded protein: CASSLWGGQNEQFF.